The source of this T cell receptor beta chain is a study of T cells in Graves' hyperthyroidism and ophthalmopathy. Overall study findings and caveats: Among clonotypes expanded in thyroid above 0.001, most were also found in blood. From stable hyperthyroidism, ophthalmopathy was separated by a 13 V-J model.

This clonotype turned up a few times. What it binds is not known. Any patient presenting with uncontrolled infection, other autoimmune disease, pregnancy or lactation was left out. V lost 3 bases and J 5 bases, leaving 10 bases between the germline ends. Germline CDR1 is DFQATT and CDR2 is SNEGSKA (reference sequence). There are 12 residues in the CDR3. RNA transcripts served as the template for amplifying TCR beta CDR3 regions. A set of HTBI primers served as the primers for a first-round RT-PCR of the TCR CDR3. Each CDR3 protein gets one entry after TCRdb re-called the multiplex PCR reads with MiXCR. Of 600,000 to 700,000 distinct CDR3 sequences listed, less than 45% are singletons.

The TCR sequence derives from an adult man with Graves' disease, either hyperthyroidism or ophthalmopathy (not recorded which). The chain links TRBV20-1 to TRBJ2-5, with no clear D. Material: peripheral blood or thyroid tissue (not recorded which). As DNA, the CDR3 is TGCAGTGCTAGTAGGATTATGGAGACCCAGTACTTC. Residues: CSASRIMETQYF.